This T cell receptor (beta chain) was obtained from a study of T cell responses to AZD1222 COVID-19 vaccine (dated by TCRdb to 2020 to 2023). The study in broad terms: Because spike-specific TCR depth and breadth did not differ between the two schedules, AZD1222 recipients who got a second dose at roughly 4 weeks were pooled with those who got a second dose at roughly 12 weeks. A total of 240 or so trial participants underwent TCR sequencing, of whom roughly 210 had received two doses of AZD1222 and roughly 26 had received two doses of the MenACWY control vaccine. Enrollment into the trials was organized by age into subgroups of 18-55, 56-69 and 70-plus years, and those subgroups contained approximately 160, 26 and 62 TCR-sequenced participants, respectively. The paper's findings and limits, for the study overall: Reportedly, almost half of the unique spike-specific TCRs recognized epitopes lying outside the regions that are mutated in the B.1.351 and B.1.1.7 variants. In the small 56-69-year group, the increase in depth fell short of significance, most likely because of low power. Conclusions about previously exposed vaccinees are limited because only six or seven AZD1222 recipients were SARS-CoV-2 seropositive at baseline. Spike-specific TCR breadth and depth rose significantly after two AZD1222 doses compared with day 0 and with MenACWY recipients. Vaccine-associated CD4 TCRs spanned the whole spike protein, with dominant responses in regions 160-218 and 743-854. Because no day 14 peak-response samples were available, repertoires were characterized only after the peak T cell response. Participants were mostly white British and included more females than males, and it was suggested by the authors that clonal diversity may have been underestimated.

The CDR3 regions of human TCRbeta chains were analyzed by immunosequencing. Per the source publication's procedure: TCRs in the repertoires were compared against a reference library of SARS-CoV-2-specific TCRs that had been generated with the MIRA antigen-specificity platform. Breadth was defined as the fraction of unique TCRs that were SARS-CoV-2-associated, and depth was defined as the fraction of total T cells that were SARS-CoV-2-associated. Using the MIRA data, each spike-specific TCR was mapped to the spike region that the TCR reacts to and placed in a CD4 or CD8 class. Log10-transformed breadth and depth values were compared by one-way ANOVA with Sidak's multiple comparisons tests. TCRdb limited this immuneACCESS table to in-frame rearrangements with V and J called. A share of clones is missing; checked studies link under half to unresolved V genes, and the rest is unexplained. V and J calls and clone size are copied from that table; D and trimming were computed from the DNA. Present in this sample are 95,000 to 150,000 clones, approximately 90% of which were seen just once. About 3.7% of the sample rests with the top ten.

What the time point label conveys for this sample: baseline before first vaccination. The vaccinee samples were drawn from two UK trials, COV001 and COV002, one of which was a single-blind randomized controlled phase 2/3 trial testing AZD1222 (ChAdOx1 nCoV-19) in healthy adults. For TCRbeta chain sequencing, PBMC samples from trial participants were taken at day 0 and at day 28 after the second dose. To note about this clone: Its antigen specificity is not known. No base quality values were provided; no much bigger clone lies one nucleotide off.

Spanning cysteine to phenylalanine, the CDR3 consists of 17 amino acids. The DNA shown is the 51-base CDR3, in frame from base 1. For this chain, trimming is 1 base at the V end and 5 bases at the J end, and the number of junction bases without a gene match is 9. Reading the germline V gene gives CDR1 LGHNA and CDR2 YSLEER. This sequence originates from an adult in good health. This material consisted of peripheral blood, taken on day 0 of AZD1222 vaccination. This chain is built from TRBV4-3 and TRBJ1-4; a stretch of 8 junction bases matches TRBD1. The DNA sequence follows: TGCGCCAGCAGCCAAGGGGACAGGTGGGGGGAAAATGAAAAACTGTTTTTT. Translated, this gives CASSQGDRWGENEKLFF.